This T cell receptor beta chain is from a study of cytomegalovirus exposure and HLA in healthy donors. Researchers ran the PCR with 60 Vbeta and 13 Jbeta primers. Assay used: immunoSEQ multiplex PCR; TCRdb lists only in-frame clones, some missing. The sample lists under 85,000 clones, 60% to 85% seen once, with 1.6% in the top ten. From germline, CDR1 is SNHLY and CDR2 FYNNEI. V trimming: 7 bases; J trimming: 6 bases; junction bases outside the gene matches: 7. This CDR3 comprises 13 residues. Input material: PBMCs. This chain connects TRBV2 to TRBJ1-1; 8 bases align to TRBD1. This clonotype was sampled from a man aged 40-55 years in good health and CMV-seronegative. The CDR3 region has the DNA TGTGCCAGCACCGGACAGGGTTTCGCTGAAGCTTTCTTT. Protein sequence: CASTGQGFAEAFF.